The TCR beta chain under discussion was sequenced for a study of molecular identifiers for immune sequencing clone quantification. Findings and caveats of the study: Clones exceeding 20 RNA copies carried over 98% of effector molecules but under 1% of naive-cell molecules.

This clonotype was seen many times. Antigen: not known. It was with previously described methods and listed TCR primers that bulk TCR libraries were made. TCRdb re-analysed the PCR reads in MiXCR, keeping a single row per CDR3 protein. There are hundreds of thousands of distinct CDR3 sequences in the sample; 15% to 20% occur only once, and around 0.9% lies in the top ten. CDR1 is LNHNV and CDR2 is YYDKDF in the germline V gene (reference sequence). Trimming shortened V by 8 bases and J by 3 bases, and 16 bases separated the two germline ends. This CDR3 is 15 amino acids long. The receptor was derived from a human donor in good health. Some libraries in this study had Jurkat cell RNA spiked in. The sequenced material came from naive CD8+ T cells from blood, with Jurkat cell RNA spiked in. Regarding subset: FACS-sorted CD8+CD4-CCR7+CD45RA+ naive T cells. This chain joins TRBV15 and TRBJ2-2; D unresolved. The CDR3 spells CATAELVGYTGELFF. The DNA for the CDR3 is TGTGCCACCGCGGAGTTGGTGGGCTACACCGGGGAGCTGTTTTTT.